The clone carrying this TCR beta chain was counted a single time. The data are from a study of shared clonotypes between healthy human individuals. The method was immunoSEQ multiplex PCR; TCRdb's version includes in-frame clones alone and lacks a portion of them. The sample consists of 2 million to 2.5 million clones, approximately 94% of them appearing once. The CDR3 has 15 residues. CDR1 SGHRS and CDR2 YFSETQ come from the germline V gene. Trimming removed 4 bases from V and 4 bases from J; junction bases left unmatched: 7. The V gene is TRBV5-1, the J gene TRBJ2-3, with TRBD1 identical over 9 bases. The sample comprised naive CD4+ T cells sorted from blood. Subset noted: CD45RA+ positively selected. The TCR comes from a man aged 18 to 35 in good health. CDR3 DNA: TGCGCCAGCAGCCCCCGGGACAGGGAAGCAGATACGCAGTATTTT. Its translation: CASSPRDREADTQYF.